A selection of T cell receptor beta chains follows, all from one sample in a study of T cells after yellow fever vaccination. From the 5' RACE reads, TCRdb called clonotypes with MiXCR, one entry per CDR3 protein. The sample records approximately 300,000 distinct CDR3 sequences, around 7.3% being singletons. The sequencing used PBMCs, collected around 45 days after the first yellow fever vaccination. Receptors originate from a man aged 18 to 29 who received the YFV17D yellow fever vaccine. Both conserved end residues are part of each CDR3. Fields, in order: V gene, J gene, clone size, D gene, CDR3 DNA, CDR3 protein. A D gene is named only where the DNA matches it firmly. Some rows mark clone size as missing; the rest say once, few, many or name a class of expanded clone.

>TRBV5-4|TRBJ2-7|few|TRBD2
TGTGCCAGCAGCTTCGGGGGGGCCGATAACGAGCAGTACTTC
CASSFGGADNEQYF
>TRBV5-1|TRBJ1-2|few|TRBD1
TGCGCCAGCAGCGCAAACCGACAGGGCCGAGGCTACACCTTC
CASSANRQGRGYTF
>TRBV10-3|TRBJ1-2|-|-
TGTGCCATCTTAAGCTCCGGTTATGGCTACACCTTC
CAILSSGYGYTF
>TRBV5-1|TRBJ2-1|few|-
TGCGCCAGCAGCATGGAGGTTCCATCGGCGGAGCAGTTCTTC
CASSMEVPSAEQFF
>TRBV11-3|TRBJ2-7|-|-
TGTGCCAGCAGCCCCTACGGAGGCGCGTTATACTTC
CASSPYGGALYF
>TRBV27|TRBJ2-1|few|-
TGTGCCAGCAGTTTATCGTGGTACAATGAGCAGTTCTTC
CASSLSWYNEQFF
>TRBV19|TRBJ2-3|-|-
TGTGCCAGTAGTATGGTCGGGGAAAGCACAGATACGCAGTATTTT
CASSMVGESTDTQYF
>TRBV7-2|TRBJ2-3|-|-
TGTGCCAGCAGCTTAGTACAGTTGGGTACGCAGTATTTT
CASSLVQLGTQYF
>TRBV7-8|TRBJ1-2|-|-
TGTGCCAGCAGCTTCGGGGGGGCCGAAAACCGGGATGGCTACACCTTC
CASSFGGAENRDGYTF
>TRBV11-3|TRBJ2-2|few|-
TGTGCCAGCAGCTTAGATCTGGGGACGGAGACCGGGGAGCTGTTTTTT
CASSLDLGTETGELFF
>TRBV9|TRBJ2-1|-|TRBD2
TGTGCCAGCAGCCCAGTGACTAGCGGGGGTTACAATGAGCAGTTCTTC
CASSPVTSGGYNEQFF
>TRBV12-3/TRBV12-4|TRBJ2-1|-|TRBD1
TGTGCCAGCAGTCAGGGACAGGCGGGGTTTTACAATGAGCAGTTCTTC
CASSQGQAGFYNEQFF
>TRBV11-2|TRBJ2-3|few|TRBD2
TGTGCCAGCAGCTTATTGGGTAGCGGGGGACCCCCAAGCACAGATACGCAGTATTTT
CASSLLGSGGPPSTDTQYF
>TRBV20-1|TRBJ1-1|many|-
TGCAGTGCTGCTGGGGCCTACACTGAAGCTTTCTTT
CSAAGAYTEAFF
>TRBV5-1|TRBJ1-3|few|-
TGCGCCAGCAGCCCGGTCAGCTCTGGAAACACCATATATTTT
CASSPVSSGNTIYF
>TRBV24-1|TRBJ2-1|-|TRBD2
TGTGCCACCAGTGATTCTCTAGCGGACTCCTACAATGAGCAGTTCTTC
CATSDSLADSYNEQFF
>TRBV20-1|TRBJ2-3|many|-
TGCAGTGCTAGGTCCCCCACCCCCGCAGATACGCAGTATTTT
CSARSPTPADTQYF
>TRBV4-2|TRBJ1-3|many|-
TGTGCCAGCAGCCTCGGGCCGAACACCATATATTTT
CASSLGPNTIYF
>TRBV5-5|TRBJ1-5|few|-
TGTGCCAGCAGCTTGGGGCAGAGCTACAATCAGCCCCAGCATTTT
CASSLGQSYNQPQHF
>TRBV29-1|TRBJ2-5|-|-
TGCAGCGGCACCCTAGAGACCCAGTACTTC
CSGTLETQYF
>TRBV29-1|TRBJ1-1|few|TRBD1
TGCAGCGTTACGACAGGGGTGAACACTGAAGCTTTCTTT
CSVTTGVNTEAFF
>TRBV7-3|TRBJ2-1|-|-
TGTGCCAGCAGCTTAACGGTGAGCTCCTACAATGAGCAGTTCTTC
CASSLTVSSYNEQFF
>TRBV12-3/TRBV12-4|TRBJ1-5|few|-
TGTGCCAGCAGTTTAGGGGAGGGGAGCAATCAGCCCCAGCATTTT
CASSLGEGSNQPQHF
>TRBV12-3/TRBV12-4|TRBJ1-4|-|-
TGTGCCAGCAGTTTTGTGACTGAAAAACTGTTTTTT
CASSFVTEKLFF
>TRBV9|TRBJ2-7|many|-
TGTGCCAGCAGCCCCGGTCCCATGAGCTCCTACGAGCAGTACTTC
CASSPGPMSSYEQYF
>TRBV12-3/TRBV12-4|TRBJ1-2|-|-
TGTGCCAGCACCCTGGGGGGGAACTATGGCTACACCTTC
CASTLGGNYGYTF
>TRBV12-3/TRBV12-4|TRBJ2-1|medium-sized|TRBD2
TGTGCCAGCAGTTTCCTCGCGGGGGGGCCTTACAATGAGCAGTTCTTC
CASSFLAGGPYNEQFF
>TRBV12-5|TRBJ2-6|-|-
TGTGCTAGTGGCTTTGACCGGGACTCCTTCCATGGGGCCAACGTCCTGACTTTC
CASGFDRDSFHGANVLTF
>TRBV5-1|TRBJ2-2|many|-
TGCGCCAGCAGCCTCACAAGGGACACCGGGGAGCTGTTTTTT
CASSLTRDTGELFF
>TRBV6-5|TRBJ1-4|few|TRBD1
TGTGCCAGCAGTTACTTCCAGGGGGCAACTAATGAAAAACTGTTTTTT
CASSYFQGATNEKLFF
>TRBV28|TRBJ2-1|many|TRBD2
TGTGCCAGCAAAGGGCAGCGGGGGGACAATGAGCAGTTCTTC
CASKGQRGDNEQFF
>TRBV7-2|TRBJ1-3|few|-
TGTGCCAGCAGCCGCGGTGGTCCAGGGGGAAACACCATATATTTT
CASSRGGPGGNTIYF
>TRBV5-1|TRBJ2-3|many|-
TGCGCCAGCAGCTTGGGCTCAGGGTCCACAGATACGCAGTATTTT
CASSLGSGSTDTQYF
>TRBV7-2|TRBJ2-1|many|-
TGTGCCAGCAGCGTAACGGGGGGCCGCTCCTACAATGAGCAGTTCTTC
CASSVTGGRSYNEQFF
>TRBV20-1|TRBJ1-4|-|-
TGCAGTGCTAGAGACGGGACGGGGAATGAAAAACTGTTTTTT
CSARDGTGNEKLFF
>TRBV20-1|TRBJ1-4|-|-
TGCAGTGCTAGAGATAGTCGTAATGAAAAACTGTTTTTT
CSARDSRNEKLFF
>TRBV6-5|TRBJ1-2|many|TRBD1
TGTGCCAGCAGTTACCGCGACAGGGGTAACTATGGCTACACCTTC
CASSYRDRGNYGYTF
>TRBV5-1|TRBJ1-1|-|-
TGCGCCAGCAGCGAGGTAGAACTCCTGAACACTGAAGCTTTCTTT
CASSEVELLNTEAFF
>TRBV7-3|TRBJ1-1|many|TRBD1
TGTGCCAGCAGCTCTGCACCTTACAGGGGGAGAGGCACTGAAGCTTTCTTT
CASSSAPYRGRGTEAFF
>TRBV4-1|TRBJ1-2|few|-
TGCGCCAGCAGCCAATACGACGGGACCTATGGCTACACCTTC
CASSQYDGTYGYTF
>TRBV7-2|TRBJ1-2|few|-
TGTGCCAGCCCCAGTAAGGTTGGGCAGTCTGCTAACTATGGCTACACCTTC
CASPSKVGQSANYGYTF
>TRBV3-1|TRBJ2-1|few|-
TGTGCCAGCAGCCAAGATAGGGCTCCCTCCTACAATGAGCAGTTCTTC
CASSQDRAPSYNEQFF
>TRBV6-6|TRBJ2-4|many|-
TGTGCCAGCAGTCCGAGTCGGGACATTCAGTACTTC
CASSPSRDIQYF
>TRBV6-1|TRBJ1-1|many|TRBD1
TGTGCCAGCAGTGCGAGACAGGGGATGAACACTGAAGCTTTCTTT
CASSARQGMNTEAFF
>TRBV7-2|TRBJ2-3|-|TRBD2
TGTGCCAGCAAGACTAGCGGGGTAGTTGATACGCAGTATTTT
CASKTSGVVDTQYF
>TRBV10-3|TRBJ2-2|many|TRBD2
TGTGCCATCAAGAGCCTAGCGGGGGGCCCAAACACCGGGGAGCTGTTTTTT
CAIKSLAGGPNTGELFF
>TRBV5-1|TRBJ2-1|few|-
TGCGCCAGCAGCTCGGACTCACTAAAGCAGTTCTTC
CASSSDSLKQFF
>TRBV29-1|TRBJ2-3|many|TRBD1
TGCAGCGTTGACGACCCTCGAGGACAGGGGGCGCCGGATACGCAGTATTTT
CSVDDPRGQGAPDTQYF
>TRBV5-1|TRBJ2-7|many|TRBD1
TGCGCCAGCGCGGGTGGCCAGGGGGTTATCTACGAGCAGTACTTC
CASAGGQGVIYEQYF
>TRBV5-1|TRBJ1-2|few|TRBD1
TGCGCCAGCAGCCGGACAGGGGGCGAGTATGGCTACACCTTC
CASSRTGGEYGYTF
>TRBV5-1|TRBJ2-2|-|-
TGCGCCAGCAGCTTGGAGCAGGGCGGCACCGGGGAGCTGTTTTTT
CASSLEQGGTGELFF
>TRBV5-1|TRBJ1-5|many|-
TGCGCCAGCAGCTTGGATCCTGGGGGGGGTCAGCCCCAGCATTTT
CASSLDPGGGQPQHF
>TRBV5-6|TRBJ2-6|-|-
TGTGCCAGCGGCGACGGGGCCAACGTCCTGACTTTC
CASGDGANVLTF
>TRBV19|TRBJ2-6|-|-
TGTGCCAGTAGTCTCGCACGGCACTCTGGGGCCAACGTCCTGACTTTC
CASSLARHSGANVLTF
>TRBV9|TRBJ2-3|few|-
TGTGCCAGCAGCGTACAGGGCGTAGATACGCAGTATTTT
CASSVQGVDTQYF
>TRBV20-1|TRBJ2-3|many|TRBD2
TGCAGTGCGCGCCTAGCGGGGAACACAGATACGCAGTATTTT
CSARLAGNTDTQYF
>TRBV20-1|TRBJ2-1|few|-
TGCAGTGCTAGAGTGGGACGAGGGAGGAATGAGCAGTTCTTC
CSARVGRGRNEQFF
>TRBV7-9|TRBJ2-1|few|-
TGTGCCAGCAGCTGGGGGCCCAATGAGCAGTTCTTC
CASSWGPNEQFF
>TRBV4-3|TRBJ2-5|-|-
TGCGCCAGCAGCCGGATGGGATTGACCCACGAAGAGACCCAGTACTTC
CASSRMGLTHEETQYF
>TRBV18|TRBJ1-1|-|TRBD1
TGTGCCAGCTCACCATCGACAGGGTCCCAGGTCAGGAACACTGAAGCTTTCTTT
CASSPSTGSQVRNTEAFF